Listed below are T cell receptor beta chains from one sample, sequenced in a study of T cell responses to AZD1222 COVID-19 vaccine. TCRdb keeps only in-frame clones here, not all; method: immunoSEQ multiplex PCR. The profile shows 130,000 or so clones, more than 85% of them singletons. The input for sequencing was peripheral blood, taken 28 days after the second AZD1222 dose. The receptors shown here come from an adult who received the AZD1222 COVID-19 vaccine. Each CDR3 is given with its conserved first and last residue. Each record gives: J gene, clone size, D gene, CDR3 length, V gene, CDR3 protein, CDR3 DNA. The D gene is left open where the match is weak. Size values are once, few and many counts, or a class for expanded clones, and some rows have none.

TRBJ1-6 | once | TRBD1 | 16 | TRBV7-2 | CASSLSQTGNNSPLHF | TGTGCCAGCAGCTTATCCCAGACAGGGAATAATTCACCCCTCCACTTT
TRBJ2-5 | . | TRBD2 | 17 | TRBV3-1/TRBV3-2 | CASSQGLAGGPGETQYF | TGTGCCAGCAGCCAAGGGCTAGCGGGAGGGCCCGGTGAGACCCAGTACTTC
TRBJ2-3 | . | . | 14 | TRBV19 | CASSPSGGGDTQYF | TGTGCCAGTAGCCCGAGCGGAGGGGGAGATACGCAGTATTTT
TRBJ1-2 | . | . | 11 | TRBV24-1 | CATSDSVGYTF | TGTGCCACCAGTGATTCGGTCGGCTACACCTTC
TRBJ1-2 | few | . | 15 | TRBV4-3 | CASSQHGGGADGYTF | TGCGCCAGCAGCCAACATGGGGGGGGCGCTGATGGCTACACCTTC
TRBJ1-1 | . | . | 13 | TRBV4-3 | CASSQVVSQSAFF | TGCGCCAGCAGCCAAGTAGTGTCGCAGTCAGCTTTCTTT
TRBJ1-2 | . | . | 12 | TRBV7-3 | CASSSTGYGYTF | TGTGCCAGCAGCTCCACCGGGTATGGCTACACCTTC
TRBJ2-3 | . | TRBD2 | 15 | TRBV5-4 | CASSLQREGPDTQYF | TGTGCCAGCAGCCTCCAGCGGGAGGGCCCAGATACGCAGTATTTT
TRBJ2-3 | . | . | 14 | TRBV6-6 | CASSYSTGTDTQYF | TGTGCCAGCAGTTACTCGACGGGCACAGATACGCAGTATTTT
TRBJ2-5 | . | TRBD1 | 14 | TRBV29-1 | CSVEETGAGETQYF | TGCAGCGTTGAAGAGACAGGGGCGGGAGAGACCCAGTACTTC
TRBJ1-2 | . | . | 17 | TRBV6-6 | CASSPGPGVGQPYGYTF | TGTGCCAGCAGTCCCGGCCCCGGCGTCGGTCAACCCTATGGCTACACCTTC
TRBJ1-2 | . | . | 17 | TRBV4-3 | CASSQGGATIANYGYTF | TGCGCCAGCAGCCAAGGGGGAGCCACCATAGCTAACTATGGCTACACCTTC
TRBJ1-4 | . | TRBD1 | 15 | TRBV10-3 | CAISALTGTNEKLFF | TGTGCCATCAGCGCCTTGACAGGGACTAATGAAAAACTGTTTTTT
TRBJ2-3 | . | TRBD2 | 16 | TRBV9 | CASSAGLAGHTDTQYF | TGTGCCAGCAGCGCAGGACTAGCGGGACACACAGATACGCAGTATTTT
TRBJ1-2 | . | TRBD1 | 12 | TRBV2 | CASRGQALGYTF | TGTGCCAGCCGGGGACAGGCTCTTGGCTACACCTTC
TRBJ2-7 | once | . | 15 | TRBV7-9 | CASSLGGGGHNEQYF | TGTGCCAGCAGCTTAGGAGGAGGGGGTCACAACGAGCAGTACTTC
TRBJ1-4 | . | . | 10 | TRBV20-1 | CSASDEKLFF | TGCAGTGCGAGCGATGAAAAACTGTTTTTT
TRBJ1-2 | . | . | 15 | TRBV3-1/TRBV3-2 | CASSPLGAQDYGYTF | TGTGCCAGCAGCCCTCTGGGGGCGCAGGACTATGGCTACACCTTC
TRBJ1-1 | once | . | 11 | TRBV12-3/TRBV12-4 | CASSGPPEAFF | TGTGCCAGCAGTGGACCTCCTGAAGCTTTCTTT
TRBJ2-1 | once | . | 13 | TRBV29-1 | CSVEIPSYNEQFF | TGCAGCGTTGAAATCCCTAGCTACAATGAGCAGTTCTTC
TRBJ2-7 | . | . | 13 | TRBV12-3/TRBV12-4 | CASSSRNSYEQYF | TGTGCCAGCAGTTCCAGGAACTCCTACGAGCAGTACTTC
TRBJ2-5 | once | . | 14 | TRBV28 | CASSLLPQGETQYF | TGTGCCAGCAGTTTATTGCCCCAGGGAGAGACCCAGTACTTC
TRBJ2-5 | . | TRBD1 | 15 | TRBV6-2/TRBV6-3 | CASSYSRGQGETQYF | TGTGCCAGCAGTTACTCGAGGGGACAGGGGGAGACCCAGTACTTC
TRBJ2-1 | many | . | 15 | TRBV4-3 | CASSPAEGDHNEQFF | TGCGCCAGCAGCCCCGCGGAGGGGGACCACAATGAGCAGTTCTTC
TRBJ2-7 | . | TRBD1 | 15 | TRBV3-1/TRBV3-2 | CASSSRGTGVAEQYF | TGTGCCAGCAGCTCCCGCGGGACAGGGGTGGCCGAGCAGTACTTC
TRBJ2-2 | . | . | 13 | TRBV6-6 | CASRHGGGGELFF | TGTGCCAGCAGGCATGGAGGGGGCGGGGAGCTGTTTTTT
TRBJ2-7 | . | . | 13 | TRBV12-3/TRBV12-4 | CASNLGGFYEQYF | TGTGCCAGCAACCTAGGGGGGTTCTACGAGCAGTACTTC
TRBJ1-6 | . | . | 18 | TRBV5-1 | CASSSWEGRDAYNSPLHF | TGCGCCAGCAGCTCGTGGGAAGGGAGGGACGCCTATAATTCACCCCTCCACTTT
TRBJ2-1 | . | . | 17 | TRBV19 | CASSASPGGAFYNEQFF | TGTGCCAGTAGTGCCTCTCCCGGGGGCGCTTTCTACAATGAGCAGTTCTTC
TRBJ2-7 | . | . | 13 | TRBV6-2/TRBV6-3 | CASSYPGVYEQYF | TGTGCCAGCAGTTACCCCGGGGTTTACGAGCAGTACTTC
TRBJ2-2 | . | TRBD2 | 14 | TRBV20-1 | CSASSGGDTGELFF | TGCAGTGCTAGTAGCGGGGGAGACACCGGGGAGCTGTTTTTT
TRBJ2-1 | . | . | 13 | TRBV4-1 | CASSQNRANEQFF | TGCGCCAGCAGCCAAAACAGGGCGAATGAGCAGTTCTTC
TRBJ2-7 | . | TRBD2 | 14 | TRBV9 | CASSRTSASSEQYF | TGTGCCAGCAGCAGGACTAGTGCCTCGAGTGAGCAGTACTTC
TRBJ1-3 | . | TRBD1 | 15 | TRBV18 | CASSSGTGQRNTIYF | TGTGCCAGCTCTTCCGGGACAGGGCAGCGAAACACCATATATTTT
TRBJ1-4 | . | TRBD1 | 16 | TRBV5-1 | CASRDPPGTGYEKLFF | TGCGCCAGCAGGGACCCCCCCGGGACAGGCTATGAAAAACTGTTTTTT
TRBJ1-6 | once | TRBD1 | 16 | TRBV5-1 | CASSPNPTGDNSPLHF | TGCGCCAGCAGCCCAAATCCCACAGGGGACAATTCACCCCTCCACTTT
TRBJ2-2 | . | TRBD2 | 16 | TRBV2 | CASSEGSLAGAGELFF | TGTGCCAGCAGTGAAGGTTCGCTAGCGGGAGCCGGGGAGCTGTTTTTT
TRBJ1-2 | once | TRBD1 | 17 | TRBV28 | CASSLGTGYAENYGYTF | TGTGCCAGCAGTTTAGGGACAGGGTATGCCGAAAACTATGGCTACACCTTC
TRBJ1-1 | . | . | 14 | TRBV18 | CASSPGLGEREAFF | TGTGCCAGCTCACCTGGATTGGGAGAGCGAGAAGCTTTCTTT
TRBJ1-5 | . | TRBD1 | 15 | TRBV5-6 | CASSRGQGGRQPQHF | TGTGCCAGCAGCAGGGGACAGGGAGGACGGCAGCCCCAGCATTTT
TRBJ1-1 | . | TRBD1 | 14 | TRBV2 | CASNLPGGDTEAFF | TGTGCCAGCAACTTACCAGGGGGGGACACTGAAGCTTTCTTT
TRBJ2-2 | . | . | 12 | TRBV28 | CASKEVIGELFF | TGTGCCAGCAAGGAGGTTATCGGGGAGCTGTTTTTT
TRBJ2-2 | . | . | 15 | TRBV6-6 | CASRVGVGRTGELFF | TGTGCCAGCAGAGTCGGGGTCGGGCGGACCGGGGAGCTGTTTTTT
TRBJ1-5 | few | TRBD1 | 15 | TRBV7-9 | CASSASDRGSQPQHF | TGTGCCAGCAGCGCTTCAGACAGGGGAAGCCAGCCCCAGCATTTT
TRBJ1-4 | . | . | 15 | TRBV19 | CASSFLVGANEKLFF | TGTGCCAGTAGTTTCCTCGTCGGAGCTAATGAAAAACTGTTTTTT
TRBJ1-4 | once | . | 15 | TRBV7-9 | CASTPFGDRDEKLFF | TGTGCCAGCACCCCCTTTGGGGATCGGGACGAAAAACTGTTTTTT